The present T cell receptor (beta chain) was sequenced within a study of T cell repertoires in cytomegalovirus infection. In its sample, this clonotype was seen many times. Its matching antigen is unknown. CDR3 size: 17 residues. Germline assignment: CDR1 SGHTA and CDR2 FQGNSA. Trimming shortened V by 5 bases and J by 2 bases, and 21 bases separated the two germline ends. TCRdb called the reads again in MiXCR, with one record for every CDR3 protein. The sample has about 920,000 distinct CDR3 sequences, 31% seen once. Whole-study findings and limits: Carriers of CMV and the relevant HLA type were discriminated by public TCR beta frequency.

Sequencing was performed on cultured CD8+ T cells from PBMCs, taken from culture after CMV antigen stimulation. The gene calls are TRBV7-2 and TRBJ1-2; D is possibly TRBD1 (5 bases). This receptor was identified in a human donor in good health (CMV status not recorded). Some clones in this sample may be carry-over from other donors' samples. This CDR3 is CASSPPPPGLSNYGYTF. CDR3 DNA sequence: TGTGCCAGCAGCCCCCCTCCGCCGGGACTTTCAAACTATGGCTACACCTTC.